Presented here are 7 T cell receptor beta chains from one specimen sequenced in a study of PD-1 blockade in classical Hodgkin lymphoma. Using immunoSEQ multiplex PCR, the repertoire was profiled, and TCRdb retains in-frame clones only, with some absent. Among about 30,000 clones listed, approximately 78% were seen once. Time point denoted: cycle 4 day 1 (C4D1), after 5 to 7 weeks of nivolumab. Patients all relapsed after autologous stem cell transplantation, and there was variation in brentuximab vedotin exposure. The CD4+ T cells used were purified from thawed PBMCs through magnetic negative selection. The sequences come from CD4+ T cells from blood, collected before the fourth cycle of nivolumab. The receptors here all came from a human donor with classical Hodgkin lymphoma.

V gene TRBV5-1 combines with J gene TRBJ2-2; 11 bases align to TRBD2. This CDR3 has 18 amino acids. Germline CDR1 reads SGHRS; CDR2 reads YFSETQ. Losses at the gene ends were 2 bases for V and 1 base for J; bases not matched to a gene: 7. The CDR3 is CASSLASGGSVNTGELFF. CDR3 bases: TGCGCCAGCAGCTTAGCTAGCGGGGGGTCCGTGAACACCGGGGAGCTGTTTTTT.

CDR3 nucleotide sequence: TGTGCCAGCAGTCACCCGAATCAGGGCGGGGAGCTGTTTTTT. Translating gives CASSHPNQGGELFF. J is TRBJ2-2 and V is TRBV6-5; TRBD1 is a possible D gene (5 bases). The CDR3 runs to 14 residues. Trimming removed 5 bases from V and 7 bases from J, with 14 bases in between. Germline CDR1 is MNHEY and CDR2 is SVGAGI.

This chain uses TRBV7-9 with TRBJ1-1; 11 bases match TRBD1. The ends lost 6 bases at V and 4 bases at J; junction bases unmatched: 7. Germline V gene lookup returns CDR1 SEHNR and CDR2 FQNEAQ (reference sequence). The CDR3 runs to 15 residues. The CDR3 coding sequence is TGTGCCAGCAGAGGACAGGGGGCGCGTGCCACTGAAGCTTTCTTT. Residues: CASRGQGARATEAFF. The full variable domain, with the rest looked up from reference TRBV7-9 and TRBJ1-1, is DTGVSQNPRHKITKRGQNVTFRCDPISEHNRLYWYRQTLGQGPEFLTYFQNEAQLEKSRLLSDRFSAERPKGSFSTLEIQRTEQGDSAMYLCASRGQGARATEAFFGQGTRLTVV.

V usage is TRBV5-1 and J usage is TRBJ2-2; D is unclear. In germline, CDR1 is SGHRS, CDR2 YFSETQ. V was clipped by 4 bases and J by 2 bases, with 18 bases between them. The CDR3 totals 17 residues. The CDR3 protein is CASSLTVAVGNTGELFF. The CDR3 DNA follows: TGCGCCAGCAGCCTCACCGTGGCGGTGGGAAACACCGGGGAGCTGTTTTTT.

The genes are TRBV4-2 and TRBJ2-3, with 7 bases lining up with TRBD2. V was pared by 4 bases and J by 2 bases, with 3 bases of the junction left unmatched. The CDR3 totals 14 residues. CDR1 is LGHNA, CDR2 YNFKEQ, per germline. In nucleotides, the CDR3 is TGTGCCAGCAGCCTCGGACTAGACACAGATACGCAGTATTTT. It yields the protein CASSLGLDTDTQYF.

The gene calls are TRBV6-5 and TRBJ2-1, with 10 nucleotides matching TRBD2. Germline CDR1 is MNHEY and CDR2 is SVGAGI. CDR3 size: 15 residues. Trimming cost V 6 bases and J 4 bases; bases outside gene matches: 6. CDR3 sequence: CASRKAGGFYNEQFF. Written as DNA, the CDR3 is TGTGCCAGCAGGAAAGCGGGGGGGTTTTACAATGAGCAGTTCTTC.

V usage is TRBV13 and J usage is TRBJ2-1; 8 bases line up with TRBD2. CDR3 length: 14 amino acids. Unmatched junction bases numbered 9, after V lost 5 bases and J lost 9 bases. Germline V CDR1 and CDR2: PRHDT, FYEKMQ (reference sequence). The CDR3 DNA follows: TGTGCCAGCAGCCCCGGGGGGGGTGGTAGTGAGCAGTTCTTC. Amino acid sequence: CASSPGGGGSEQFF.